The 21 T cell receptor beta chains below come from one sample, sequenced in a study of T cell responses to AZD1222 COVID-19 vaccine. Method: immunoSEQ multiplex PCR; TCRdb's copy keeps in-frame clones and lacks some. This table has about 210,000 clones, roughly 94% appearing once. The sequenced sample was peripheral blood, obtained 28 days after the second dose of the MenACWY control vaccine. These receptors were taken from an adult who received the MenACWY meningococcal vaccine as a control.

This chain connects TRBV25-1 to TRBJ1-1; D gene ambiguous. V lost 4 bases and J lost 1, with 4 bases in between. Germline CDR1 is MGHDK and CDR2 is SYGVNS. CDR3 size: 12 residues. The CDR3 DNA sequence: TGTGCCAGCAGTGGTGGGAACACTGAAGCTTTCTTT. Protein: CASSGGNTEAFF.

The rearrangement links TRBV6-5 to TRBJ2-1, with a tentative D call TRBD1 (5 bases). Germline CDR1 reads MNHEY; CDR2 reads SVGAGI. Trimming left V 6 bases short and J 0 bases short, with 9 bases between. The CDR3 length is 14 residues. Here the CDR3 DNA reads TGTGCCAGCAGGACAGATAGCTCCTACAATGAGCAGTTCTTC. This translates into CASRTDSSYNEQFF.

The chain couples TRBV29-1 to TRBJ2-1; 7 nucleotides match TRBD1. The CDR3 length is 14 residues. Losses at the gene ends were 4 bases for V and 4 bases for J; bases not matched to a gene: 7. CDR1 and CDR2 (germline): SQVTM, ANQGSEA. CDR3 loop: CSVGAGTVYNEQFF. In DNA form, the CDR3 reads TGCAGCGTTGGAGCCGGGACAGTATACAATGAGCAGTTCTTC.

The chain recombines TRBV28 with TRBJ2-1, with 8 bases matching TRBD1. Germline V gene data show CDR1 as MDHEN and CDR2 as SYDVKM. The ends lost 6 bases at V and 4 bases at J; junction bases unmatched: 8. The CDR3 length is 15 residues. The CDR3 sequence is CASSSDRVTYNEQFF. The DNA of the CDR3 is TGTGCCAGCAGCTCGGACAGGGTCACTTACAATGAGCAGTTCTTC. The full variable domain, in which reference TRBV28 and TRBJ2-1 provide the parts outside the CDR3, is DVKVTQSSRYLVKRTGEKVFLECVQDMDHENMFWYRQDPGLGLRLIYFSYDVKMKEKGDIPEGYSVSREKKERFSLILESASTNQTSMYLCASSSDRVTYNEQFFGPGTRLTVL.

J is TRBJ1-1 and V is TRBV24-1, with a tentative D call TRBD1 (5 bases). The V gene's germline CDR1 is KGHDR and CDR2 SFDVKD. The V end was cut by 4 bases, the J end by 10 bases, with 18 bases between. This CDR3 has 14 residues. The CDR3 nucleotides read TGTGCCACCAGTGAATCTACTGGGATGAGGGGAGCTTTCTTT. This codes for CATSESTGMRGAFF.

The CDR3 loop is CASSEPGGNTEAFF. The CDR3, as DNA: TGTGCCAGCAGTGAACCCGGGGGTAACACTGAAGCTTTCTTT. This sequence joins TRBV6-1 and TRBJ1-1; a possible D gene is TRBD1 (5 bases). Trimming stripped 2 bases from V and 2 bases from J, with 9 bases between. The CDR3 is 14 residues long. CDR1 and CDR2 from the germline V gene are MNHNS and SASEGT.

The chain recombines TRBV6-5 with TRBJ2-1; 8 bases agree with TRBD2. CDR1 and CDR2 (germline): MNHEY, SVGAGI. With 6 bases clipped from V and 7 bases from J, the junction kept 8 bases outside the gene matches. The CDR3 has 14 residues. In DNA, the CDR3 is TGTGCCAGCAGAAATAGCGGGGATGGAAATGAGCAGTTCTTC. Protein sequence: CASRNSGDGNEQFF.

The chain is built from TRBV6-5 and TRBJ2-7; perhaps TRBD2 as D (5 bases). In germline, CDR1 is MNHEY, CDR2 SVGAGI. Trimming stripped 10 bases from V and 0 bases from J, with 13 bases between. The CDR3 runs to 13 residues. The CDR3 sequence is CATMDWNSYEQYF. The CDR3, as DNA: TGTGCCACCATGGACTGGAACTCCTACGAGCAGTACTTC.

The J gene is TRBJ2-3, the V gene TRBV30; TRBD2 aligns across 8 bases. The length of the CDR3 is 14 residues. V trimming: 1 base; J trimming: 1 base; junction bases outside the gene matches: 1. Germline V gene lookup returns CDR1 GTSNPN and CDR2 SVGIG (reference sequence). In nucleotides, the CDR3 is TGTGCCTGGAGTGGAGCGGGAGGCACAGATACGCAGTATTTT. It codes for CAWSGAGGTDTQYF. Drawing the rest from reference TRBV30 and TRBJ2-3, the complete variable domain is SQTIHQWPATLVQPVGSPLSLECTVEGTSNPNLYWYRQAAGRGLQLLFYSVGIGQISSEVPQNLSASRPQDRQFILSSKKLLLSDSGFYLCAWSGAGGTDTQYFGPGTRLTVL.

CDR3 loop: CASSIGGAKNIQYF. The CDR3 DNA follows: TGTGCCAGCAGCATCGGGGGAGCCAAAAACATTCAGTACTTC. The V and J genes are TRBV9 and TRBJ2-4, with D possibly matching TRBD2 (6 bases). Trimming removed 4 bases at V and 0 bases at J, with 8 bases between. This CDR3 has 14 amino acids. Germline V gene lookup returns CDR1 SGDLS and CDR2 YYNGEE. The full variable domain, rest sourced from reference TRBV9 and TRBJ2-4, is DSGVTQTPKHLITATGQRVTLRCSPRSGDLSVYWYQQSLDQGLQFLIQYYNGEERAKGNILERFSAQQFPDLHSELNLSSLELGDSALYFCASSIGGAKNIQYFGAGTRLSVL.

The DNA of the CDR3 is TGTGCCAGTAGTATGGGCAGACAGAGCACAGATACGCAGTATTTT. Protein product: CASSMGRQSTDTQYF. J is TRBJ2-3 and V is TRBV19; a possible D gene is TRBD1 (5 bases). The germline CDR1 and CDR2 sequences are LNHDA and SQIVND (reference sequence). Trimming removed 3 bases from V and 0 bases from J, with 10 bases in between. The length of the CDR3 is 15 residues.

A single count supports this clone. The V and J genes are TRBV27 and TRBJ2-7; 8 nucleotides agree with TRBD1. CDR1 and CDR2 from the germline V gene are MNHEY and SMNVEV (reference sequence). The CDR3 has 13 amino acids. With V trimmed by 8 bases and J by 1 base, 4 bases remained unmatched. The CDR3 nucleotides are TGTGCCAGCGGAAACAGGGGGTCCTACGAGCAGTACTTC. Its protein is CASGNRGSYEQYF.

The chain links TRBV25-1 to TRBJ1-2; D uncertain. Germline CDR1 is MGHDK and CDR2 is SYGVNS. V dropped 3 bases and J dropped 5 bases, with 13 bases sitting between them. This CDR3 contains 14 residues. The CDR3 DNA reads as TGTGCCAGCAGTGAGGTGGGCCTAGGGTATGGCTACACCTTC. Amino acids: CASSEVGLGYGYTF.

The CDR3 coding sequence is TGTGCCAGCAGTGAGGGTTCCCCCAATCAGCCCCAGCATTTT. The encoded protein is CASSEGSPNQPQHF. V is TRBV2 and J is TRBJ1-5, with D hard to call. Trimming shortened V by 3 bases and J by 3 bases, and 9 bases separated the two germline ends. The CDR3 has 14 residues. The germline V gene has CDR1 SNHLY and CDR2 FYNNEI.

V usage is TRBV7-9 and J usage is TRBJ2-3; D is uncertain. Per the germline V gene, CDR1 is SEHNR and CDR2 is FQNEAQ (reference sequence). This CDR3 region has 14 residues. V lost 1 base, J lost 4 bases, and 9 bases lay in between. The CDR3 reads CASSLEINPDTQYF. The CDR3 nucleotides read TGTGCCAGCAGCTTAGAGATAAATCCAGATACGCAGTATTTT.

The chain is built from TRBV19 and TRBJ1-1; D is undetermined. The V gene lost 6 bases and the J gene lost 5 bases, with 19 bases spanning the gap. CDR1 LNHDA and CDR2 SQIVND come from the germline V gene (reference sequence). The CDR3 has 15 residues. In nucleotides, the CDR3 is TGTGCCAGTAGCTTAAGGTTGGGAACGGGGACTGAAGCTTTCTTT. This sequence encodes CASSLRLGTGTEAFF.

This chain links TRBV6-5 with TRBJ1-4; D unclear. This CDR3 is 13 amino acids long. The V gene's germline CDR1 is MNHEY and CDR2 SVGAGI. V was shortened by 8 bases and J by 5 bases, with 12 bases between the two germline ends. This CDR3 reads CASWAGKNEKLFF. CDR3 nucleotides: TGTGCCAGCTGGGCTGGAAAAAATGAAAAACTGTTTTTT.

The V and J genes are TRBV5-1 and TRBJ2-3; 10 nucleotides line up with TRBD2. The CDR3 runs 16 residues. Germline assignment: CDR1 SGHRS and CDR2 YFSETQ. V was pared by 0 bases and J by 1 base, with 2 bases of the junction left unmatched. This CDR3 reads CASSLAGLAGTDTQYF. In nucleotides, the CDR3 is TGCGCCAGCAGCTTGGCTGGACTAGCGGGCACAGATACGCAGTATTTT.

The chain combines TRBV6-2 or TRBV6-3 with TRBJ1-1; the D is unclear. The ends were cut back, 2 bases at V and 3 bases at J, with 10 bases in the middle. Germline V gene data show CDR1 as MNHEY and CDR2 as SVGEGT. The CDR3 totals 14 residues. The chain's CDR3 is CASSYRRRDTEAFF. The CDR3 coding sequence is TGTGCCAGCAGTTACCGGAGGCGGGACACTGAAGCTTTCTTT.

The V call is TRBV9, the J call TRBJ2-2; no reliable D call. The CDR3 covers 13 residues. V lost 6 bases and J 6 bases, leaving 12 bases between the germline ends. Germline CDR1 and CDR2: SGDLS and YYNGEE. Here the CDR3 DNA reads TGTGCCAGCACCCCCGGTGGAGCCGGGGAGCTGTTTTTT. Its protein is CASTPGGAGELFF.

This chain joins TRBV6-5 and TRBJ1-2, with 7 nucleotides matching TRBD1. V shed 6 bases, J shed 2 bases, and the junction held 3 bases outside the gene matches. The CDR3 spans 13 residues. Germline CDR1 is MNHEY and CDR2 is SVGAGI. CDR3: CASRKQGNYGYTF. Written as DNA, the CDR3 is TGTGCCAGCAGGAAACAGGGGAACTATGGCTACACCTTC.